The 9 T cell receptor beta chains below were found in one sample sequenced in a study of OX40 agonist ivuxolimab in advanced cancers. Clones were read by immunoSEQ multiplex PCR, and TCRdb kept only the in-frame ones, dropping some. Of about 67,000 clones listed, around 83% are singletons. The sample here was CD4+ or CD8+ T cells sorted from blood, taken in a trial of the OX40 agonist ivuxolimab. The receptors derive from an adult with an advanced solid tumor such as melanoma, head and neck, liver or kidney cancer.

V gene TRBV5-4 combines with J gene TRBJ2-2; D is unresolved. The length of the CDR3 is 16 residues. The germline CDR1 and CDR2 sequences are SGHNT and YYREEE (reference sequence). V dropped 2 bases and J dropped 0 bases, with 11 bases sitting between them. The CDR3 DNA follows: TGTGCCAGCAGCTTAGATTCGACCTCGAACACCGGGGAGCTGTTTTTT. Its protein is CASSLDSTSNTGELFF.

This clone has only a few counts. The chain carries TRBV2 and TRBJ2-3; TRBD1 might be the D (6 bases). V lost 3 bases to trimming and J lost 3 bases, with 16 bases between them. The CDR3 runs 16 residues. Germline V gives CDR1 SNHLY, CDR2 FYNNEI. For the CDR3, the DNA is TGTGCCAGCAGTGACGGGCGAGGGGGTGGTACAGATACGCAGTATTTT. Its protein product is CASSDGRGGGTDTQYF.

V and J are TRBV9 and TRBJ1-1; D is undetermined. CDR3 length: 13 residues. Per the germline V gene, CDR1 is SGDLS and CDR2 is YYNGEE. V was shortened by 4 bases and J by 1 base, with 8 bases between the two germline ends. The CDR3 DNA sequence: TGTGCCAGCAGCTATATGTCGAACACTGAAGCTTTCTTT. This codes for CASSYMSNTEAFF.

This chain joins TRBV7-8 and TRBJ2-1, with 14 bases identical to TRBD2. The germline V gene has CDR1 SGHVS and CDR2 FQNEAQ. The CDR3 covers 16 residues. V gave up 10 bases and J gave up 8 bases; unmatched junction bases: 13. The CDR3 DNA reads TGTGCCACCCGGCGGACTAGCGGGGGGCCCCTCTATGAGCAGTTCTTC. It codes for CATRRTSGGPLYEQFF. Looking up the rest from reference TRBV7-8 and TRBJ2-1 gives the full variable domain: GAGVSQSPRYKVAKRGQDVALRCDPISGHVSLFWYQQALGQGPEFLTYFQNEAQLDKSGLPSDRFFAERPEGSVSTLKIQRTQQEDSAVYLCATRRTSGGPLYEQFFGPGTRLTVL.

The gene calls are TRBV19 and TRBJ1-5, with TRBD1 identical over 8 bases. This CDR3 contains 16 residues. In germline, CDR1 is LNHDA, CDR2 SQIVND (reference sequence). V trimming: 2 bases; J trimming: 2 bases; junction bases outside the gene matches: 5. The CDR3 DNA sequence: TGTGCCAGTAGTATAACAGGGGGATGGGGCAATCAGCCCCAGCATTTT. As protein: CASSITGGWGNQPQHF.

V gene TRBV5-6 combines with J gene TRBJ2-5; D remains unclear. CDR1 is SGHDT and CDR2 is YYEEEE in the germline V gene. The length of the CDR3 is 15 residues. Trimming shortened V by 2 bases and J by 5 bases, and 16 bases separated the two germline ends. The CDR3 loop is CASSLETGLGETQYF. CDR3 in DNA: TGTGCCAGCAGCTTAGAGACCGGATTGGGGGAGACCCAGTACTTC. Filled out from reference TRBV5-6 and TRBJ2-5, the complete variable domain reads DAGVTQSPTHLIKTRGQQVTLRCSPKSGHDTVSWYQQALGQGPQFIFQYYEEEERQRGNFPDRFSGHQFPNYSSELNVNALLLGDSALYLCASSLETGLGETQYFGPGTRLLVL.

The CDR3, as DNA: TGTGCCAGCAGTGAATCTACAGCCCTCGAGCAGTACTTC. Its protein is CASSESTALEQYF. This chain links TRBV2 with TRBJ2-5, with D unresolved. The end of the DNA aligns better with TRBJ2-7, so the J call may be wrong. This CDR3 spans 13 amino acids. CDR1 and CDR2 (germline): SNHLY, FYNNEI.

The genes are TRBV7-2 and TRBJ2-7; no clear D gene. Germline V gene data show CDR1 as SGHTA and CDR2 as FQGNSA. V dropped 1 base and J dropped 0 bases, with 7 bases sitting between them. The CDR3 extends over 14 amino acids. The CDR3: CASSLGRSSYEQYF. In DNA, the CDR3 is TGTGCCAGCAGCTTAGGACGGAGCTCCTACGAGCAGTACTTC. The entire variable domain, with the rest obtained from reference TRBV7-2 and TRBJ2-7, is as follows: GAGVSQSPSNKVTEKGKDVELRCDPISGHTALYWYRQSLGQGLEFLIYFQGNSAPDKSGLPSDRFSAERTGGSVSTLTIQRTQQEDSAVYLCASSLGRSSYEQYFGPGTRLTVT.

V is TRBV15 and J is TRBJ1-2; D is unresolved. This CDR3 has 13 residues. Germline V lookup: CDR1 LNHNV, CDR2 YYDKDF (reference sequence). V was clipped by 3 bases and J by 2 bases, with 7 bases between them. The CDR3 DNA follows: TGTGCCACCAGCAGCGACTTAAACTATGGCTACACCTTC. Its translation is CATSSDLNYGYTF.